The sequence of this T cell receptor (beta chain) was determined in a study of shared clonotypes between healthy human individuals (dated by TCRdb to 2018 to 2020). Context from the whole study: A couple of women and a few men aged 18 to 49 years were included in the cohort. Each donor's leukapheresis produced roughly between about 0.9 and 9.5 billion PBMCs. For each donor, CD4 naive and CD4 memory were each given three plates, CD8 naive was given two plates, and CD8 memory was given one plate. To estimate repertoire size and how much clonotypes are shared between individuals, the study performed deep sequencing of blood TCR repertoires from roughly five healthy adults. To increase sequencing depth and limit assay-specific biases, TCR repertoire library preparation and sequencing were carried out by different laboratories using diverse techniques. Findings and caveats that apply to the study as a whole: The genetic and exposure-history diversity represented was limited by the small number of donors. Sampling was restricted to blood, and TCR repertoires in tissue are likely to differ from TCR repertoires in blood. Naive subsets generally had larger estimated clonotype richness than memory subsets did. Compared with non-shared clonotypes, clonotypes shared by all four sorted-subset donors had higher generation probabilities. Incomplete sequencing was indicated by rarefaction of sorted-subset datasets, despite the large sequencing depth. Sharing across several donors was observed for approximately 5% of naive CD4, over 3% of naive CD8, roughly 2.3% of memory CD4, and roughly 0.4% of memory CD8 clonotypes. Based on pairwise subsampling, the degree of clonotype sharing among donors was expected to be affected by sequencing depth.

As to this clone: Its binding antigen is unknown. Base-call qualities are not available, and no considerably larger clone is one nucleotide away.

TCR CDR3 regions were amplified from genomic DNA by multiplex PCR using the deep immunoSEQ assay. Genomic DNA extracted from each cell subset was distributed evenly over all wells of several immunoSEQ 96-well plates, and each plate served as one replicate. For sorted subsets, approximately 190 ng of genomic DNA, equivalent to around 29,000 T cell genomes, went into each replicate PCR. Purified libraries were measured with a Qubit 3.0 fluorometer, size-checked on a Bioanalyzer 2100, and measured again with the KAPA Library Quantification kit. A separate single-read 150-cycle Illumina NextSeq 550 flow cell was used to sequence each immunoSEQ 96-well plate. As for the authors' bioinformatics: Because the immunoSEQ output included only junctional sequences and no quality scores, the filtering could not be the same as the filtering used for full-length reads. To assign V/J genes and CDR3, sequences were annotated using PyIR, a Python wrapper for IgBLAST v1.9, with IMGT germline references. Reads were removed for weak V/J assignments (E-value above 1e-6), missing CDR3, stop codons, out-of-frame junctions, or ambiguous translated residues. A V3J clonotype was defined by an identical inferred V gene, J gene, and CDR3 amino acid sequence. The percentage overlap between two repertoires was calculated by dividing the number of shared unique clonotypes by the size of the smaller repertoire. RTK rarefaction, the Chao1 estimator, and Recon v2.1 estimates of unobserved clonotypes were used to assess repertoire richness. Generation probabilities were computed with OLGA for all TCRbeta clonotypes obtained by the gDNA method from a few donors. Drawn from immuneACCESS, this table holds only the in-frame rearrangements with V and J called that TCRdb kept. Clones are partly lost; checked studies trace under half to an unresolved V gene and leave the rest unexplained. V, J and clone size are those of that table, while D and trimming were read from the DNA. The sample table records roughly 770,000 clones; 96% of these occur just once. The ten biggest clones cover about 0.22% of the sample.

CD8 naive samples were CD45RO-negative cells positively selected for CCR7, giving a CD45RA+CCR7+ population that excluded TemRA cells. Donors were healthy HIV-negative adults with no recently reported acute infections or vaccinations. Every donor was a Caucasian adult living in Nashville, Tennessee, USA. After blood collection by leukapheresis, PBMCs were isolated using Ficoll-Histopaque density gradient centrifugation and then cryopreserved in the vapor phase of liquid nitrogen. Analytical flow cytometry was used to check the purity and quantity of each magnetically sorted T cell population. Genomic DNA was isolated from each sorted fraction and quantified by UV absorbance on a Nanodrop 2000c. Measured from the cysteine to the phenylalanine, the CDR3 is 15 residues long. Solely the CDR3 DNA is kept, with 45 bases framed from the first base.

This TCR was sampled from a man aged 25-40 years in good health. This chain joins TRBV1 to TRBJ2-7; the table's D call of TRBD1 was not tested on the DNA. TRBV1 is a documented pseudogene. What was sequenced was naive CD8+ T cells sorted from blood. This specimen's cell subset or site label, per the study, means: CD45RA+CCR7+. The DNA is TGCACCAGCAGCCAAAACAGTCGAGACCTCTACGAGCAGTACTTC. It encodes CTSSQNSRDLYEQYF.